The 24 T cell receptor beta chains reported below all come from one sample, sequenced in a study of blood T cell repertoires in COVID-19 (dated by TCRdb to the early 2020s). Library preparation used the immunoSEQ multiplex PCR assay. The table comes from immuneACCESS by way of TCRdb, which keeps in-frame sequences with V and J called. Part of the clones is missing from these tables; in studies checked, under half for an unresolved V gene and the rest for unknown reasons. Across this sample there are more than 300,000 clones, with around 87% seen only once. The ten top clones hold around 6% of the sample. Sequencing was done on a sample of peripheral blood. Every receptor here comes from a woman in her forties or fifties with COVID-19, enrolled during active disease.

The CDR3 sequence: CASTLAGFTSSTDTQYF. The DNA for the CDR3 is TGTGCCAGTACCCTAGCGGGCTTTACCTCTAGCACAGATACGCAGTATTTT. The chain joins TRBV19 to TRBJ2-3, with 8 positions matching TRBD2. This CDR3 has 17 amino acids. Per the germline V gene, CDR1 is LNHDA and CDR2 is SQIVND (reference sequence). The V segment lost 7 bases and the J segment 0 bases; nucleotides outside the gene matches: 12.

J is TRBJ2-2 and V is TRBV11-3; the match to TRBD1 covers 9 bases. There are 14 residues in the CDR3. Germline V gives CDR1 SGHNT, CDR2 YENEEA. The V and J ends lost 5 bases and 14 bases, in that order; junction bases with no gene match: 12. Here the CDR3 DNA reads TGTGCCAGCAGCCCGGGACAGGGAGAGTCCGGACTGTTTTTT. Translation gives CASSPGQGESGLFF.

This clone was found a few times. The chain combines TRBV5-1 with TRBJ1-2; 9 bases fit TRBD1. From germline, CDR1 is SGHRS and CDR2 YFSETQ. The V gene end was trimmed by 2 bases and the J gene end by 6 bases; junction bases not matched to a gene: 2. This CDR3 is built from 13 residues. Here the CDR3 DNA reads TGCGCCAGCAGCTTCACAGGGGGCGATGGCTACACCTTC. Translating it yields CASSFTGGDGYTF. The full variable domain, in which reference TRBV5-1 and TRBJ1-2 provide the parts outside the CDR3, is KAGVTQTPRYLIKTRGQQVTLSCSPISGHRSVSWYQQTPGQGLQFLFEYFSETQRNKGNFPGRFSGRQFSNSRSEMNVSTLELGDSALYLCASSFTGGDGYTFGSGTRLTVV.

This chain joins TRBV11-2 and TRBJ2-7; D may be TRBD1 (9 bases). Looked up from germline, CDR1 is SGHAT and CDR2 is FQNNGV. The CDR3 spans 18 residues. With 4 bases removed from V and 0 bases from J, the gap between germline ends came to 22 bases. This chain's CDR3 is CASSSGQGLAGTSYEQYF. The CDR3 DNA reads TGTGCCAGCAGCTCTGGACAGGGGCTAGCGGGTACCTCCTACGAGCAGTACTTC. The full variable domain, its missing parts supplied by reference TRBV11-2 and TRBJ2-7, is EAGVAQSPRYKIIEKRQSVAFWCNPISGHATLYWYQQILGQGPKLLIQFQNNGVVDDSQLPKDRFSAERLKGVDSTLKIQPAKLEDSAVYLCASSSGQGLAGTSYEQYFGPGTRLTVT.

The rearrangement links TRBV21-1 to TRBJ2-4; the table's D gene call, TRBD1, was not cross checked with the DNA. TRBV21-1 is reported as a pseudogene. There are 14 residues in the CDR3. CDR3: CASSTRQKKNIQYF. The CDR3 DNA is TGTGCCAGCAGCACCCGACAGAAAAAAAACATTCAGTACTTC.

This chain joins TRBV7-9 and TRBJ2-3; maybe TRBD1 (6 bases). In germline, CDR1 is SEHNR, CDR2 FQNEAQ (reference sequence). This CDR3 contains 15 residues. The germline V and J ends were trimmed by 10 bases and 4 bases, with 21 bases remaining between them. The CDR3 coding sequence is TGTGCCATCGCCCCGAAGGGGGAAAAGTCAGATACGCAGTATTTT. Amino acid sequence: CAIAPKGEKSDTQYF. The whole variable domain, remainder taken from reference TRBV7-9 and TRBJ2-3, is DTGVSQNPRHKITKRGQNVTFRCDPISEHNRLYWYRQTLGQGPEFLTYFQNEAQLEKSRLLSDRFSAERPKGSFSTLEIQRTEQGDSAMYLCAIAPKGEKSDTQYFGPGTRLTVL.

This rearrangement joins TRBV15 to TRBJ2-2, with D hard to call. The CDR3 extends over 15 amino acids. Germline V gives CDR1 LNHNV, CDR2 YYDKDF (reference sequence). V was shortened by 1 base and J by 1 base, with 7 bases between the two germline ends. The DNA of the CDR3 is TGTGCCACCAGCAGAGGACACCTGAACACCGGGGAGCTGTTTTTT. Protein: CATSRGHLNTGELFF.

The chain links TRBV28 to TRBJ1-4; no clear D gene. The CDR3 is made up of 16 amino acids. Per the germline V gene, CDR1 is MDHEN and CDR2 is SYDVKM. V lost 5 bases, J lost 0 bases, and 13 bases lay in between. CDR3 DNA sequence: TGTGCCAGCAGTCCCGTCTTCAGGACAACTAATGAAAAACTGTTTTTT. The encoded protein is CASSPVFRTTNEKLFF.

This clone came up a few times. This rearrangement joins TRBV7-9 to TRBJ2-2; 9 bases agree with TRBD2. Germline values: CDR1 SEHNR, CDR2 FQNEAQ (reference sequence). V lost 5 bases to trimming and J lost 3 bases; unmatched junction nucleotides: 7. The CDR3 extends over 16 amino acids. CDR3 bases: TGTGCCAGCAGCGGGGCGGGAGGGCCTCACACCGGGGAGCTGTTTTTT. It codes for CASSGAGGPHTGELFF.

V is TRBV6-5 and J is TRBJ2-2; D unresolved. Trimming stripped 5 bases from V and 3 bases from J, with 4 bases between. The CDR3 contains 12 residues. Germline values: CDR1 MNHEY, CDR2 SVGAGI. This CDR3 reads CASSQYTGELFF. In nucleotides, the CDR3 is TGTGCCAGCAGTCAGTACACCGGGGAGCTGTTTTTT.

The table lists this clone with a few counts. This rearrangement joins TRBV11-3 to TRBJ2-1, with 9 bases matching TRBD2. Germline V gene sequence: CDR1 SGHNT, CDR2 YENEEA. With 0 bases clipped from V and 8 bases from J, the junction kept 8 bases outside the gene matches. This CDR3 is built from 16 residues. This chain's CDR3 is CASSLDGGRAWDEQFF. The CDR3 DNA follows: TGTGCCAGCAGCTTAGATGGCGGGAGGGCCTGGGATGAGCAGTTCTTC.

The chain couples TRBV18 to TRBJ2-3, with TRBD2 matching over 11 bases. The germline V gene has CDR1 KGHSH and CDR2 LQKENI. V dropped 7 bases and J dropped 2; count of bases not matched to a gene: 5. This CDR3 has 15 amino acids. The CDR3 DNA reads as TGTGCCAGCTTCCCGGGACTAGCGGACACAGATACGCAGTATTTT. Encoded protein: CASFPGLADTDTQYF.

In its sample, this clone is medium-sized. The chain is built from TRBV5-4 and TRBJ1-3, with a possible D match to TRBD1 (6 bases). Germline V gene lookup returns CDR1 SGHNT and CDR2 YYREEE (reference sequence). Trimming shortened V by 4 bases and J by 4 bases, and 24 bases separated the two germline ends. The CDR3 has 18 residues. CDR3 region: CASSLGQGYGFEGNTIYF. CDR3 bases: TGTGCCAGCAGCCTGGGGCAGGGGTATGGGTTCGAAGGAAACACCATATATTTT.

This clone has just one count. The CDR3: CATSGQTYGELFF. The DNA for the CDR3 is TGTGCCACTTCGGGACAGACTTACGGGGAGCTGTTTTTT. The chain carries TRBV2 and TRBJ2-2; 7 bases fit TRBD1. J was trimmed by 7 bases and V by 10 bases; bases with no gene match: 9. The CDR3 extends over 13 amino acids. Germline-derived CDR1 and CDR2 are SNHLY and FYNNEI.

The chain carries TRBV3-1 (or the pseudogene TRBV3-2) and TRBJ2-1; D is possibly TRBD2 (6 bases). The V gene lost 3 bases and the J gene lost 12 bases, with 15 bases spanning the gap. Per germline, CDR1 LGHDT and CDR2 YNNKEL (reference sequence). The CDR3 is made up of 13 amino acids. The CDR3 nucleotides read TGTGCCAGCAGCCATCGCGGGGCATCCCCGCAGTTCTTC. It encodes CASSHRGASPQFF.

The chain combines TRBV5-8 with TRBJ1-4; D not resolved. The CDR3 extends over 16 amino acids. Germline lookup yields CDR1 SGHTS and CDR2 YDEGEE. The ends were cut back, 5 bases at V and 0 bases at J, with 14 bases in the middle. The CDR3 is CASRPFRTATNEKLFF. For the CDR3, the DNA is TGTGCCAGCAGGCCTTTTCGGACTGCAACTAATGAAAAACTGTTTTTT.

The rearrangement joins TRBV11-2 to TRBJ2-3, with 7 bases aligning to TRBD2. Germline V gene data show CDR1 as SGHAT and CDR2 as FQNNGV. The length of the CDR3 is 14 residues. V shed 2 bases and J 1 base; nucleotides not matched to a gene: 0. The CDR3 DNA follows: TGTGCCAGCAGCTTACGGGAGGGCACAGATACGCAGTATTTT. Protein: CASSLREGTDTQYF.

The rearrangement joins TRBV11-3 to TRBJ2-1, with D perhaps TRBD2 (6 bases). The CDR3 runs 16 residues. Germline values: CDR1 SGHNT, CDR2 YENEEA. Between the trimmed V and J ends, which lost 5 bases and 9 bases, there was a span of 23 bases. Here the CDR3 reads CASSGREGLRNPEQFF. The CDR3 DNA reads as TGTGCCAGCAGCGGCCGAGAGGGACTCCGTAACCCTGAGCAGTTCTTC.

This sequence joins TRBV5-1 and TRBJ2-7; weak D call: TRBD1 (5 bases). This CDR3 has 12 amino acids. CDR1 is SGHRS and CDR2 is YFSETQ in the germline V gene. V was clipped by 3 bases and J by 9 bases, with 13 bases between them. The CDR3 loop reads CASSCRDLWQYF. The CDR3 DNA is TGCGCCAGCAGCTGCAGGGATCTGTGGCAGTACTTC.

The chain employs TRBV5-1 and TRBJ2-5; 11 nucleotides align to TRBD2. The ends lost 6 bases at V and 5 bases at J; junction bases unmatched: 6. The V gene's germline CDR1 is SGHRS and CDR2 YFSETQ. CDR3 length: 14 residues. CDR3 sequence: CASTLAGGFETQYF. The CDR3 bases are TGCGCCAGCACCTTAGCGGGAGGGTTCGAGACCCAGTACTTC.

In its sample, this clone was seen once. This chain links TRBV4-2 with TRBJ2-3; perhaps TRBD2 as D (6 bases). Germline values: CDR1 LGHNA, CDR2 YNFKEQ. This CDR3 region has 19 residues. V dropped 1 base and J dropped 5 bases, with 25 bases sitting between them. The CDR3 nucleotides read TGTGCCAGCAGCCAAGCCCCTACCGGGAGCTTCCTTCAGGGAGATACGCAGTATTTT. Amino acids: CASSQAPTGSFLQGDTQYF.

This clone came up once. The chain recombines TRBV7-8 with TRBJ1-1, with 9 bases fitting TRBD1. Per the germline V gene, CDR1 is SGHVS and CDR2 is FQNEAQ. The J segment lost 1 base and the V segment lost 5 bases, leaving 2 bases of the junction unmatched. This CDR3 comprises 14 residues. For the CDR3, the DNA is TGTGCCAGCAGCGCGGGACAGGGGAACACTGAAGCTTTCTTT. Its translation: CASSAGQGNTEAFF.

The V call is TRBV18, the J call TRBJ2-7; 7 bases map to TRBD2. The junction had 6 bases not matched to a gene; V was cut back by 3 bases and J by 1 base. CDR1 is KGHSH, CDR2 LQKENI, per germline. The CDR3 length is 15 residues. CDR3 sequence: CASSPSTSRSYEQYF. As DNA, the CDR3 is TGTGCCAGCTCACCTTCGACTAGCCGGTCCTACGAGCAGTACTTC.

The chain is built from TRBV18 and TRBJ1-4; TRBD1 agrees at 8 bases. Germline V CDR1 and CDR2: KGHSH, LQKENI. J lost 5 bases, V lost 5 bases, and 13 bases had no gene match. CDR3 length equals 17 residues. The CDR3 reads CASSAGQGGRQNEKLFF. The CDR3 nucleotides are TGTGCCAGCTCAGCCGGACAGGGAGGGCGACAAAATGAAAAACTGTTTTTT. The full variable domain, rest sourced from reference TRBV18 and TRBJ1-4, is NAGVMQNPRHLVRRRGQEARLRCSPMKGHSHVYWYRQLPEEGLKFMVYLQKENIIDESGMPKERFSAEFPKEGPSILRIQQVVRGDSAAYFCASSAGQGGRQNEKLFFGSGTQLSVL.